The clone carrying this T cell receptor (beta chain) was counted only a few times. The data originate from a study of T cell changes during pregnancy in multiple sclerosis. Sequencing used immunoSEQ multiplex PCR; TCRdb keeps in-frame clones, though not all of them. This table holds 60,000 to 75,000 clones, approximately 95% found once. This clonotype was obtained from a female donor with multiple sclerosis, enrolled in a pregnancy study. The material was CD8+ T cells from peripheral blood mononuclear cells, obtained in the second trimester of pregnancy.

The CDR3 DNA reads as TGTGCCAGCAGCTCCATCGGGCAGCCCCAGCATTTT. This encodes CASSSIGQPQHF. This chain joins TRBV6-5 and TRBJ1-5; D is unresolved. Germline V gene data show CDR1 as MNHEY and CDR2 as SVGAGI. V gave up 6 bases and J gave up 7 bases, with 10 bases separating them. The CDR3 loop spans 12 amino acids.